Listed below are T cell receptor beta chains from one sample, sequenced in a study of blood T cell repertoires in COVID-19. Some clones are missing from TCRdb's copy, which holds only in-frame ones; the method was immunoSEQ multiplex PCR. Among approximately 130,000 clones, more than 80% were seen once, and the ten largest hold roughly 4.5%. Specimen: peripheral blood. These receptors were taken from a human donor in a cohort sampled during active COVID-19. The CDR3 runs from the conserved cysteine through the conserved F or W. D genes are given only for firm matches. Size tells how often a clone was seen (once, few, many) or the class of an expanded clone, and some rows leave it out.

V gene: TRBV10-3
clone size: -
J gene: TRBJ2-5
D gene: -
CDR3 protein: CAIRPQVGRGETQYF
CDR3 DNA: TGTGCCATCCGGCCACAGGTCGGTCGAGGTGAGACCCAGTACTTC

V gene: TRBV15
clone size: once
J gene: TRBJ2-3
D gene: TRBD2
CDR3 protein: CATSRGLAGGTDTQYF
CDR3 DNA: TGTGCCACCAGCAGAGGACTAGCGGGGGGTACAGATACGCAGTATTTT

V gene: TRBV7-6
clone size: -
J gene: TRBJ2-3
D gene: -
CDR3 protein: CASSPTGTDTQYF
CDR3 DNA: TGTGCCAGCAGCCCTACAGGCACAGATACGCAGTATTTT

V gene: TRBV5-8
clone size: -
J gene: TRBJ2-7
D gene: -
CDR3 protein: CASSLQGSTYEQYF
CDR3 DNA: TGTGCCAGCAGCTTGCAGGGTTCCACCTACGAGCAGTACTTC

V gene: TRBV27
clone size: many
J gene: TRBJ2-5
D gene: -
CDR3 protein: CASSLFGSGGMGGDQYF
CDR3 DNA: TGTGCCAGCAGTTTATTTGGGTCCGGGGGTATGGGTGGGGACCAGTACTTC

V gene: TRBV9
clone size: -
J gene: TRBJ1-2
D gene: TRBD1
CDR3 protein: CASSVSDRGDGYTF
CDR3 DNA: TGTGCCAGCAGCGTATCCGACAGGGGAGATGGCTACACCTTC

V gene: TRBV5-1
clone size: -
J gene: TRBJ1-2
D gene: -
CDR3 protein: CASSLILGSNYGYTF
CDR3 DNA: TGCGCCAGCAGCCTTATACTAGGGTCTAACTATGGCTACACCTTC

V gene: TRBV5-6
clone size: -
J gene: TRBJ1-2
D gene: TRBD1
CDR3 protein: CASSSDRGLYGYTF
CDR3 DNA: TGTGCCAGCAGCTCCGACAGGGGGCTGTATGGCTACACCTTC

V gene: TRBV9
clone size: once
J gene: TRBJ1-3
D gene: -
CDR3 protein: CASSVDGVGNTIYF
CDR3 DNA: TGTGCCAGCAGCGTAGACGGGGTCGGAAACACCATATATTTT

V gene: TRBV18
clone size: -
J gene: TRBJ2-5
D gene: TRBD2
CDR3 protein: CASSPGLAGGPSSETQYF
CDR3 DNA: TGTGCCAGCTCACCAGGACTAGCGGGGGGGCCTTCTTCAGAGACCCAGTACTTC

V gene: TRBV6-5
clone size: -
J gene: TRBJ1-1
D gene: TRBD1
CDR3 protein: CASRQGLSEAFF
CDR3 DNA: TGTGCCAGCAGACAGGGGTTGAGCGAAGCTTTCTTT

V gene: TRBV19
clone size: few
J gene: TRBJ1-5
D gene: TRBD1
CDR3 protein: CATLLPGQGNQPQHF
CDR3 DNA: TGTGCCACCCTCCTACCGGGACAGGGGAATCAGCCCCAGCATTTT

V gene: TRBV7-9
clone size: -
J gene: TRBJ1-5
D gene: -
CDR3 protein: CASSLAGEGQPQHF
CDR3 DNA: TGTGCCAGCAGCTTAGCAGGGGAGGGTCAGCCCCAGCATTTT

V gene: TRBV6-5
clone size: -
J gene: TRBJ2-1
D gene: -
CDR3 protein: CASSKTGYNEQFF
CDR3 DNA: TGTGCCAGCAGCAAGACCGGGTACAATGAGCAGTTCTTC

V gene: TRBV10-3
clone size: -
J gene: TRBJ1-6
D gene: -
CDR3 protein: CAISVGASPLHF
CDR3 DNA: TGTGCCATCAGTGTTGGGGCATCACCCCTCCACTTT

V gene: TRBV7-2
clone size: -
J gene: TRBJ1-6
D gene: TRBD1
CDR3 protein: CASGLGTDNSPLHF
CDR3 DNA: TGTGCCAGCGGCTTGGGGACAGATAATTCACCCCTCCACTTT

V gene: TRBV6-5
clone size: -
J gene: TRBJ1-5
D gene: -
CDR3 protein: CASTLEGRVLQPQHF
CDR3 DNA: TGTGCCAGCACCCTCGAAGGCAGGGTACTACAGCCCCAGCATTTT

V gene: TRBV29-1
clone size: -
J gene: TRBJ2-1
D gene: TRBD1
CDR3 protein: CSSRGVQGAINEQFF
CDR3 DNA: TGCAGCAGTCGGGGTGTCCAGGGGGCTATTAATGAGCAGTTCTTC

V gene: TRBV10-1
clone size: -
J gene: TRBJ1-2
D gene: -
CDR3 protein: CASSDSNYGYTF
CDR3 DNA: TGCGCCAGCAGTGACAGTAACTATGGCTACACCTTC

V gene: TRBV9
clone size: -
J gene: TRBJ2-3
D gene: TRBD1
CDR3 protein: CASSVGQVGDTQYF
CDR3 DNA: TGTGCCAGCAGCGTCGGACAGGTGGGAGATACGCAGTATTTT

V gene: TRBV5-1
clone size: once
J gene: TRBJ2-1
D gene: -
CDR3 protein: CASSSSPQTSNEQFF
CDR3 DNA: TGCGCCAGCAGCTCCTCCCCACAGACTAGCAATGAGCAGTTCTTC

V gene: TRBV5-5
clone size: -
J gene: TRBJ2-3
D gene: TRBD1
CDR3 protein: CASSLGTGTDTQYF
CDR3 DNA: TGTGCCAGCAGCCTAGGGACAGGCACAGATACGCAGTATTTT

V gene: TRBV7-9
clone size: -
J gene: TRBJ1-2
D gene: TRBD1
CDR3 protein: CASSTYSGQGSGYTF
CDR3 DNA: TGTGCCAGCAGCACGTACTCGGGACAGGGGTCGGGCTACACCTTC

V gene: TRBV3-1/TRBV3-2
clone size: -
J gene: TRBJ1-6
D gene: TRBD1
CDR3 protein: CASRDRGLPLHF
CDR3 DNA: TGTGCCAGCAGGGACAGGGGGCTCCCCCTCCACTTT

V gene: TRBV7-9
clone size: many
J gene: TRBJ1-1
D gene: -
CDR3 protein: CASSSRGGNTEAFF
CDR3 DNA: TGTGCCAGCAGCTCACGTGGAGGGAACACTGAAGCTTTCTTT

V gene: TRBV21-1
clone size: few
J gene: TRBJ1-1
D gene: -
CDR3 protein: CASSKVVQWNTEAFF
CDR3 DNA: TGTGCCAGCAGCAAAGTGGTGCAGTGGAACACTGAAGCTTTCTTT

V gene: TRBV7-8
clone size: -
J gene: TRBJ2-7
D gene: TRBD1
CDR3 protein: CASSHGQDYEQYF
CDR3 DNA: TGTGCCAGCAGCCATGGACAGGACTACGAGCAGTACTTC

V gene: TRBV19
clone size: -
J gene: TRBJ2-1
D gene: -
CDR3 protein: CASSISLYNEQFF
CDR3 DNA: TGTGCCAGTAGTATTTCCCTCTACAATGAGCAGTTCTTC

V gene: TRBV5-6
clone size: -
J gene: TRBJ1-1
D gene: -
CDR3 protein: CASSFGGRNTEAFF
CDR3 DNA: TGTGCCAGCAGCTTTGGAGGGAGGAACACTGAAGCTTTCTTT

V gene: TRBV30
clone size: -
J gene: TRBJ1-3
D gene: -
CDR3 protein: CAWRTGNTIYF
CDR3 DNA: TGTGCCTGGAGGACAGGAAACACCATATATTTT

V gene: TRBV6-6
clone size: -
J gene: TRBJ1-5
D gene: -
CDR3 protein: CASSPIQGARQPQHF
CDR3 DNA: TGTGCCAGCAGCCCCATCCAAGGGGCGCGGCAGCCCCAGCATTTT

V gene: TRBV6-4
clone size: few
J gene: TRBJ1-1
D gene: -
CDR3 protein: CASRPNEGTEAFF
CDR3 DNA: TGTGCCAGCAGGCCAAACGAGGGCACTGAAGCTTTCTTT

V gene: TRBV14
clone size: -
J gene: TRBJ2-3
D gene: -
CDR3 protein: CASSLKRRDTQYF
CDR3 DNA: TGTGCCAGCAGCCTCAAACGTAGAGATACGCAGTATTTT

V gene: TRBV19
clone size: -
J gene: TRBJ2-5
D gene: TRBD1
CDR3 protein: CASRPQGRPQETQYF
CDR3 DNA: TGTGCCAGTAGGCCACAGGGGCGGCCACAAGAGACCCAGTACTTC

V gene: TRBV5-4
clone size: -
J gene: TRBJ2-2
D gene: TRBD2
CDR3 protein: CASSLAGAPGELFF
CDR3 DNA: TGTGCCAGCAGCTTAGCGGGGGCCCCCGGGGAGCTGTTTTTT

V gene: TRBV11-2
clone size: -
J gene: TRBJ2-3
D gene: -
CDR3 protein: CASSLDGSLRGQYF
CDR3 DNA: TGTGCCAGCAGCTTAGATGGCTCCCTCCGGGGGCAGTATTTT

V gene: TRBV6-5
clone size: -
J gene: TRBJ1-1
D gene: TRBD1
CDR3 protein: CASIYRGEAFF
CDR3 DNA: TGTGCCAGCATTTACAGGGGAGAAGCTTTCTTT